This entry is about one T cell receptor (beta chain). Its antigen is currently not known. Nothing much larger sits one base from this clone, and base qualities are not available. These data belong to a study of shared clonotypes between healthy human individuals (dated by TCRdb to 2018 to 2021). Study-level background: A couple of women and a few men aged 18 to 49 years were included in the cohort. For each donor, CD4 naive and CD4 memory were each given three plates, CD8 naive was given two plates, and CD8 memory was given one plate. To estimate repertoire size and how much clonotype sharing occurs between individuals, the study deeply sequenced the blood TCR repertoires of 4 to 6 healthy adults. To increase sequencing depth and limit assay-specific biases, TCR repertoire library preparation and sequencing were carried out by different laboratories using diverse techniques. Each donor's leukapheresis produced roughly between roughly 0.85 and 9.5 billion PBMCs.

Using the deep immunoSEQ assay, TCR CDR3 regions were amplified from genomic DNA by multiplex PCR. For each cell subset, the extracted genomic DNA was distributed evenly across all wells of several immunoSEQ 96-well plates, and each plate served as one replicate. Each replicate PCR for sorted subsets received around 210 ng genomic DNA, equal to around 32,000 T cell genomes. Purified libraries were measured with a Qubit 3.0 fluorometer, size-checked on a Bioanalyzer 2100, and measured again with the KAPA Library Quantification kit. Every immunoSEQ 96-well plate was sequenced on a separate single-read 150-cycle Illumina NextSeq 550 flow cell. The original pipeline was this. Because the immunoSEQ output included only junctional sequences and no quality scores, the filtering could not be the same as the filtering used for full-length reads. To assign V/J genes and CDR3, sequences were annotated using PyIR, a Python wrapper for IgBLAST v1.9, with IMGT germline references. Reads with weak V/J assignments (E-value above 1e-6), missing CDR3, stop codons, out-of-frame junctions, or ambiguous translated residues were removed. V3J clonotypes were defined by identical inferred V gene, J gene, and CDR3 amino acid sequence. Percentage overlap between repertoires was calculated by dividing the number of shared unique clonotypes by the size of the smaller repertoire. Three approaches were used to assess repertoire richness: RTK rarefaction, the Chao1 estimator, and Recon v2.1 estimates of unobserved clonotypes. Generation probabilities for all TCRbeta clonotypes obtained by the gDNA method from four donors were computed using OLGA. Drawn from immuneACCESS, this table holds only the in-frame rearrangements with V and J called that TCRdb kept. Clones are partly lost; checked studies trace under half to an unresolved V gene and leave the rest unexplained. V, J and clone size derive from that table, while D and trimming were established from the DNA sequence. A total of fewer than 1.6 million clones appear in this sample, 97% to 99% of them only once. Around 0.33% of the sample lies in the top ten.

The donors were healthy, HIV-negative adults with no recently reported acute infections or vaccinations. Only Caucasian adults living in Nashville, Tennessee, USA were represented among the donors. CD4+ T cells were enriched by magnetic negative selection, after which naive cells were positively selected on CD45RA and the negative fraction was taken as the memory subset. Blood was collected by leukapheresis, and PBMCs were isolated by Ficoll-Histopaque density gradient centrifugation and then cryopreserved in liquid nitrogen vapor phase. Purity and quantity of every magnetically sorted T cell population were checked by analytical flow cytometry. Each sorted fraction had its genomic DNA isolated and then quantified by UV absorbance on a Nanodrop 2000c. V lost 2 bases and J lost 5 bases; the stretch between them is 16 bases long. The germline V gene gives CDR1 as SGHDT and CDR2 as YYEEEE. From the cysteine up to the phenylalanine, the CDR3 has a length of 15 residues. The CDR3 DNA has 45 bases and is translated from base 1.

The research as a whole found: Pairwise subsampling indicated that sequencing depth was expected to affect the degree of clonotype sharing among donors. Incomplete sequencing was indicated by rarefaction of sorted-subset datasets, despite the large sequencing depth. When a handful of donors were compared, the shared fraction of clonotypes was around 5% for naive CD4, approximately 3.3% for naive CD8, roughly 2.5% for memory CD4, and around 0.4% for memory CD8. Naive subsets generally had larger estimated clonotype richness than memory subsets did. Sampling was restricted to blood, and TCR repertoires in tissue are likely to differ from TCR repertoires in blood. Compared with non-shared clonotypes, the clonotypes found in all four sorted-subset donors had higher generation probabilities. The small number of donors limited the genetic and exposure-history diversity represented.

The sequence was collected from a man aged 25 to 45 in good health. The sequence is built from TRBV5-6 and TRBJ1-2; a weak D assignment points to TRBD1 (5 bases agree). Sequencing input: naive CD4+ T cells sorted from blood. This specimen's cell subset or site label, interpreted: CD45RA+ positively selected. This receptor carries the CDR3 CASSFRAAHYYGYTF. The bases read TGTGCCAGCAGCTTCAGGGCCGCTCACTATTATGGCTACACCTTC. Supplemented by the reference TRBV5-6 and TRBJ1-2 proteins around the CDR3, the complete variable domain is DAGVTQSPTHLIKTRGQQVTLRCSPKSGHDTVSWYQQALGQGPQFIFQYYEEEERQRGNFPDRFSGHQFPNYSSELNVNALLLGDSALYLCASSFRAAHYYGYTFGSGTRLTVV.